This T cell receptor beta chain was found in a study of CD8+ T cells in alopecia areata. Whole-study results and caveats: Sharing of TCR sequences between patients (possibly for HLA-related reasons) was less clear than in mice.

RNA extraction and reverse transcription yielded cDNA as sequencing template. The data were produced by immunoSEQ multiplex PCR, yet TCRdb's version contains in-frame clones alone and is incomplete. This sample has about 180,000 clones, with 50% to 75% found just once. This clone has just a few counts. Its antigen is as yet unknown. The clonotype originates from a human donor with alopecia areata. The starting material was CD4+ T cells sorted from blood, obtained at week 0.

CDR3 nucleotides: TGCGCCAGCAGCCAAGATGAAGGGGGCCAAGAGACCCAGTACTTC. It yields the protein CASSQDEGGQETQYF. J is TRBJ2-5 and V is TRBV4-1, with D perhaps matching TRBD1 (6 bases). The germline V and J ends were trimmed by 0 bases and 1 base, with 9 bases remaining between them. Germline V lookup: CDR1 MGHRA, CDR2 YSYEKL. The CDR3 covers 15 residues.